These 6 T cell receptor beta chains were sequenced from one sample in a study of blood T cell repertoires in COVID-19. Sequencing was performed with immunoSEQ multiplex PCR; in TCRdb, only in-frame clones are kept and a portion is missing. The sample holds roughly 68,000 clones, roughly 83% seen once. What was sequenced was peripheral blood. The receptors shown here come from a man aged 45-65 years with active COVID-19.

This clone was recorded once. V is TRBV19 and J is TRBJ1-3; possibly TRBD1 for D (6 bases). Germline lookup yields CDR1 LNHDA and CDR2 SQIVND (reference sequence). Trimming took 6 bases from V and 0 from J, leaving 12 bases between them. The CDR3 is 15 residues long. This CDR3 reads CASSGQLSSGNTIYF. The DNA of the CDR3 is TGTGCCAGTAGCGGACAGCTGAGCTCTGGAAACACCATATATTTT.

The V gene is TRBV5-1, the J gene TRBJ1-2, with D hard to call. CDR3 length: 15 residues. V was trimmed by 4 bases and J by 6 bases, leaving 19 bases between them. Per the germline V gene, CDR1 is SGHRS and CDR2 is YFSETQ. CDR3 region: CASSLLTTSRDGYTF. The CDR3 nucleotides are TGCGCCAGCAGCCTTCTGACGACAAGTCGCGATGGCTACACCTTC.

This chain uses TRBV7-2 with TRBJ1-2, with unresolved D. Germline-derived CDR1 and CDR2 are SGHTA and FQGNSA. V shed 2 bases and J shed 4 bases, with 8 bases lying between them. This CDR3 region has 13 residues. The CDR3: CASSLNSLYGYTF. The CDR3 DNA reads TGTGCCAGCAGCTTAAACAGTCTCTATGGCTACACCTTC.

This rearrangement joins TRBV5-1 to TRBJ1-1; TRBD1 matches at 7 bases. The CDR3 contains 13 residues. The V gene's germline CDR1 is SGHRS and CDR2 YFSETQ. V dropped 2 bases and J dropped 3; count of bases not matched to a gene: 1. The CDR3 spells CASSFDRDTEAFF. CDR3 nucleotides: TGCGCCAGCAGCTTTGACAGGGACACTGAAGCTTTCTTT.

The chain joins TRBV11-2 to TRBJ1-2; 10 bases are shared with TRBD1. The CDR3 is 18 amino acids. Germline V lookup: CDR1 SGHAT, CDR2 FQNNGV. The trim removed 5 bases at V and 8 bases at J, leaving 20 bases unmatched. The CDR3 spells CASSLRPAAPGQGNGYTF. The CDR3 DNA reads as TGTGCCAGCAGCCTTAGACCGGCCGCGCCGGGACAGGGGAACGGCTACACCTTC.

The chain has TRBV5-5 and TRBJ1-2; the D gene is possibly TRBD1 (5 bases). The V gene lost 0 bases and the J gene lost 4 bases, with 7 bases spanning the gap. The germline gives CDR1 SGHKS, CDR2 YYEKEE (reference sequence). The CDR3 spans 13 residues. The CDR3 sequence is CASSLGQIYGYTF. In DNA form, the CDR3 reads TGTGCCAGCAGCTTGGGACAGATCTATGGCTACACCTTC.